The text below deals with one TCR beta chain. These data are taken from a study of T cells in Graves' hyperthyroidism and ophthalmopathy. This CDR3 region has 16 residues. CDR1 is SEHNR and CDR2 is FQNEAQ in the germline V gene (reference sequence). Trimming pared 5 bases from V and 1 base from J, leaving 17 bases between. RNA transcripts yielded amplified TCR beta CDR3 regions. The HTBI primer set was used in a first-round RT-PCR of the TCR CDR3. TCRdb passed the multiplex PCR reads through MiXCR, listing each CDR3 protein once. Of approximately 870,000 distinct CDR3 sequences detected, 38% appear once; the ten largest clones hold 8.9%.

The TCR comes from a man aged 18-30 years with Graves' hyperthyroidism. The source material was blood. The chain recombines TRBV7-9 with TRBJ1-1; a possible D gene is TRBD1 (5 bases). CDR3 in DNA: TGTGCCAGCAGCCCAGGACTAGCGGGGGGGAACACTGAAGCTTTCTTT. Translation: CASSPGLAGGNTEAFF.